The present TCR beta chain was sequenced within a study of blood T cell repertoires in COVID-19. The wider study: The United States, Italy and Spain provided the acute and convalescent COVID-19 samples. PBMCs, B-cell-depleted T cells, or T cells were the source of the cDNA or gDNA that made up the material.

Profiled with immunoSEQ multiplex PCR; TCRdb holds only in-frame clones, not every one. The repertoire includes approximately 240,000 clones, about four fifths of them detected once, and 3% to 3.5% sits in the top ten. Looked up from germline, CDR1 is LGHNA and CDR2 is YNFKEQ. The CDR3 spans 13 residues. The V and J ends lost 0 bases and 6 bases respectively, with 6 bases between them. The clonotype originates from a woman in her 30s who had recovered from COVID-19. The V call is TRBV4-2, the J call TRBJ1-3; D unclear. Sequencing used peripheral blood. This CDR3 is CASSQDRANTIYF. In DNA, the CDR3 is TGTGCCAGCAGCCAAGATCGAGCAAACACCATATATTTT.